These 15 T cell receptor beta chains were sequenced from one sample in a study of T cell clusters in autoimmune cytopenias. Multiplex touch-down PCR amplified TRB using TRB-A and TRB-B pools in one tube. TCRdb reprocessed the multiplex PCR reads, keeping one entry per CDR3 protein, no DNA. The data include several thousand distinct CDR3 sequences; the top ten clones carry 3% to 3.5%. TRB amplification used 250 ng of peripheral blood genomic DNA. Material: peripheral blood. These receptors were collected from a human donor with an autoimmune cytopenia or autoimmune hepatitis (not recorded which).

The genes are TRBV11-1 and TRBJ1-1; TCRdb reports TRBD1, a call that lacks DNA to check it against. Germline V gene sequence: CDR1 SGHAT, CDR2 FQDESV (reference sequence). The CDR3 loop spans 13 amino acids. CDR3 sequence reads: CASRAQGYTEAFF.

The chain links TRBV5-1 to TRBJ1-3. Germline V gene sequence: CDR1 SGHRS, CDR2 YFSETQ. The CDR3 consists of 16 residues. CDR3 loop: CASSQLGPSSGNTIYF.

The chain employs TRBV5-1 and TRBJ2-6; checking the TCRdb D call of TRBD1 is not possible without DNA. This CDR3 contains 18 residues. The V gene's germline CDR1 is SGHRS and CDR2 YFSETQ. The CDR3 reads CASSGDRGRFAGANVLTF.

Its frequency marks this clonotype as medium-sized. The chain carries TRBV5-6 and TRBJ2-3; TCRdb's D call of TRBD2 is untestable without DNA. CDR1 and CDR2 (germline): SGHDT, YYEEEE. This CDR3 is built from 15 residues. CDR3 sequence reads: CASSAGLASTDTQYF.

Frequency places this clonotype as medium-sized (0.01 to 0.1%). The chain uses TRBV29-1 and TRBJ1-1. Germline V CDR1 and CDR2: SQVTM, ANQGSEA. There are 12 residues in the CDR3. The CDR3 protein is CSVDRSQAEAFF.

This clonotype is medium-sized (0.01 to 0.1%) by frequency. The chain carries TRBV5-4 and TRBJ1-4; without DNA, the TCRdb call of TRBD1 cannot be checked. There are 14 residues in the CDR3. The germline gives CDR1 SGHNT, CDR2 YYREEE (reference sequence). This CDR3 is CASSVDRGLEKLFF.

Measured by frequency, this clonotype is large. V usage is TRBV19 and J usage is TRBJ2-5; TCRdb names TRBD1, which stays unverified in the absence of DNA. CDR1 is LNHDA and CDR2 is SQIVND in the germline V gene (reference sequence). The CDR3 spans 16 residues. CDR3 sequence: CASSGGGQWTKKSQYF.

This clonotype is called medium-sized based on its frequency. The chain employs TRBV18 and TRBJ2-3; TCRdb calls TRBD2, which cannot be checked without DNA. Germline V gives CDR1 KGHSH, CDR2 LQKENI. The CDR3 has 16 residues. The chain's CDR3 is CASSPLTRGAADTQYF. Supplemented by reference TRBV18 and TRBJ2-3, the full variable domain reads NAGVMQNPRHLVRRRGQEARLRCSPMKGHSHVYWYRQLPEEGLKFMVYLQKENIIDESGMPKERFSAEFPKEGPSILRIQQVVRGDSAAYFCASSPLTRGAADTQYFGPGTRLTVL.

This clonotype is deemed large by its frequency. The chain employs TRBV29-1 and TRBJ1-6; the TCRdb D gene call, TRBD1, has no DNA to confirm it. This CDR3 region has 14 residues. CDR1 and CDR2 (germline): SQVTM, ANQGSEA. This CDR3 is CSVRTGPSTSPLHF. Supplemented by reference TRBV29-1 and TRBJ1-6, the full variable domain reads SAVISQKPSRDICQRGTSLTIQCQVDSQVTMMFWYRQQPGQSLTLIATANQGSEATYESGFVIDKFPISRPNLTFSTLTVSNMSPEDSSIYLCSVRTGPSTSPLHFGNGTRLTVT.

V is TRBV2 and J is TRBJ2-3; TCRdb lists TRBD1, though no DNA is available to test this call. Per germline, CDR1 SNHLY and CDR2 FYNNEI. The CDR3 is 14 residues long. The CDR3 loop reads CASSDQGGTDTQYF.

This clonotype is medium-sized by frequency. The rearrangement uses TRBV6-5 and TRBJ1-1. This CDR3 is 14 amino acids long. Germline V gene lookup returns CDR1 MNHEY and CDR2 SVGAGI. The CDR3 is CASSRQVMNTEAFF.

In terms of frequency, this clonotype is medium-sized (0.01 to 0.1%). The chain is built from TRBV19 and TRBJ2-5; TCRdb picks TRBD1, but there is no DNA to check that call. Germline-derived CDR1 and CDR2 are LNHDA and SQIVND (reference sequence). The CDR3 is 13 amino acids. Here the CDR3 reads CASRFRAEETQYF.

This clonotype is medium-sized by frequency. The genes are TRBV18 and TRBJ1-5; the TCRdb D gene call, TRBD1, has no DNA to confirm it. Germline assignment: CDR1 KGHSH and CDR2 LQKENI. The CDR3 covers 13 residues. CDR3 protein: CATNGQANQPQHF.

This clonotype is identified as medium-sized from frequency. CDR3 residues: CASSLGATAGYTF. The chain joins TRBV5-4 to TRBJ1-2. The CDR3 runs to 13 residues. CDR1 is SGHNT and CDR2 is YYREEE in the germline V gene (reference sequence).

The chain carries TRBV21-1 and TRBJ1-2; TCRdb names TRBD1, which stays unverified in the absence of DNA. TRBV21-1 is designated a pseudogene. The CDR3 is 13 amino acids. The CDR3 loop is CASSLSRGKSYTF.